This T cell receptor (beta chain) was recorded in a study of tumor-infiltrating lymphocytes in primary liver carcinoma. The wider study: Samples had roughly 3.5 to 8 million productive TCRbeta reads, comparable between tissue types. Regarding the study as a whole: Tumor-adjacent and tumor-blood pairs overlapped less than tumor region pairs did. Tumors significantly exceeded blood in top-250-clone fraction (p = 0.039).

Notes on this clonotype: No antigen is known for it.

Making TCR beta cDNA involved around 500 ng total RNA and a constant-region primer. Sequencing libraries for TCR beta derived from three nested multiplex PCR rounds that used slightly modified ARM-PCR. TCRdb fed the multiplex PCR reads into MiXCR, producing one record per CDR3 protein. The sample lists approximately 310,000 distinct CDR3 sequences, less than 75% occurring once. RNA was extracted from whole blood without cell sorting, alongside germline DNA. The source is a middle-aged man with primary liver carcinoma and hepatitis B virus infection. The sequenced sample was peripheral blood.

This chain's CDR3 is CASSLGGAARDTQYF. The CDR3 bases are TGCGCCAGCAGCTTGGGGGGGGCGGCGCGGGATACGCAGTATTTT. The J gene is TRBJ2-3, the V gene TRBV5-1; D could derive from TRBD1 or TRBD2 (6 bases each). The CDR3 extends over 15 amino acids. V lost 0 bases to trimming and J lost 6 bases, with 14 bases between them. Germline assignment: CDR1 SGHRS and CDR2 YFSETQ. Combining the CDR3 with reference TRBV5-1 and TRBJ2-3 gives the whole variable domain KAGVTQTPRYLIKTRGQQVTLSCSPISGHRSVSWYQQTPGQGLQFLFEYFSETQRNKGNFPGRFSGRQFSNSRSEMNVSTLELGDSALYLCASSLGGAARDTQYFGPGTRLTVL.